The 23 T cell receptor beta chains listed next were all sequenced from one sample in a study of blood T cells in healthy people across ages. Then a second PCR, running roughly 6 to 11 cycles, was carried out with a sample-barcoded 5' primer and a J-beta primer mix. MiXCR, run by TCRdb on the 5' RACE reads, gives a single entry per CDR3 protein. The sample lists hundreds of thousands of distinct CDR3 sequences, approximately 31% occurring once. The sample comprised blood. The receptor source for this set is a woman aged 80 or over in good health.

This clonotype was seen a handful of times. J is TRBJ2-2 and V is TRBV15; 7 nucleotides line up with TRBD1. V lost 6 bases, J lost 0 bases, and 7 bases stayed unmatched. CDR1 and CDR2 (germline): LNHNV, YYDKDF (reference sequence). The CDR3 runs 16 residues. CDR3 protein: CATSRGQSANTGELFF. The CDR3, as DNA: TGTGCCACCAGTAGGGGACAGAGCGCGAACACCGGGGAGCTGTTTTTT.

This clonotype was counted many times. This chain connects TRBV6-5 to TRBJ1-1, with no clear D. CDR1 is MNHEY and CDR2 is SVGAGI in the germline V gene. The V gene lost 1 base and the J gene lost 1 base, with 10 bases spanning the gap. The CDR3 length is 15 residues. CDR3 DNA: TGTGCCAGCAGTTACTTCGGGTTTGGGAACACTGAAGCTTTCTTT. Encoded protein: CASSYFGFGNTEAFF.

The rearrangement uses TRBV5-7 and TRBJ2-5, with D tentatively TRBD1 or TRBD2 (5 bases each). TRBV5-7 carries the ORF label, with uncertain function. The CDR3 totals 14 residues. The V end lost 3 bases, the J end lost 2 bases, and 11 bases lay between the germline ends. The CDR3 reads CASSSWGTQETQYF. In DNA form, the CDR3 reads TGTGCCAGCAGCTCGTGGGGGACGCAAGAGACCCAGTACTTC.

This rearrangement joins TRBV9 to TRBJ1-5, with a tentative D call TRBD1 (6 bases). CDR3 length: 18 amino acids. Deletions cut 4 bases from V and 2 bases from J, with 22 bases between. Germline CDR1 and CDR2: SGDLS and YYNGEE. Here the CDR3 reads CASSPARRGGRGNQPQHF. The CDR3 region has the DNA TGTGCCAGCAGCCCTGCTCGACGGGGGGGGCGCGGCAATCAGCCCCAGCATTTT.

The gene calls are TRBV6-5 and TRBJ2-7, with TRBD2 as a possible D gene (5 bases). Per germline, CDR1 MNHEY and CDR2 SVGAGI. The CDR3 has 14 residues. The V gene lost 5 bases and the J gene lost 4 bases, with 15 bases spanning the gap. CDR3 nucleotide sequence: TGTGCCAGCAGTCCCGGAGGACCTCCTTACGAGCAGTACTTC. This encodes CASSPGGPPYEQYF.

This clonotype has a count of ten or more. CDR3 residues: CASSPPVTKNIQYF. The DNA of the CDR3 is TGTGCCAGCAGCCCGCCAGTGACCAAAAACATTCAGTACTTC. This rearrangement joins TRBV7-9 to TRBJ2-4; D is undetermined. CDR1 is SEHNR and CDR2 is FQNEAQ in the germline V gene (reference sequence). This CDR3 contains 14 residues. With 5 bases removed from V and 2 bases from J, the gap between germline ends came to 10 bases.

The chain recombines TRBV24-1 with TRBJ2-5; D possibly corresponds to TRBD1 (5 bases). The V end was cut by 4 bases, the J end by 3 bases, with 11 bases between. CDR3 length: 14 residues. CDR1 is KGHDR and CDR2 is SFDVKD in the germline V gene. CDR3: CATSDPAREETQYF. As DNA, the CDR3 is TGTGCCACCAGTGACCCGGCCAGGGAAGAGACCCAGTACTTC.

This clonotype showed up many times. V is TRBV7-9 and J is TRBJ2-7; 7 nucleotides agree with TRBD1. Germline V gene sequence: CDR1 SEHNR, CDR2 FQNEAQ (reference sequence). The CDR3 is made up of 13 amino acids. V gave up 1 base and J gave up 11 bases; unmatched junction bases: 8. The CDR3: CASSLVTTGLKYF. In nucleotides, the CDR3 is TGTGCCAGCAGCTTAGTAACGACAGGGCTGAAGTACTTC.

This clonotype was detected ten times or more. The chain joins TRBV3-1 to TRBJ1-2, with a tentative D call TRBD1 (5 bases). The V gene lost 2 bases and the J gene lost 6 bases, with 16 bases spanning the gap. The CDR3 contains 15 residues. Germline V gene sequence: CDR1 LGHDT, CDR2 YNNKEL (reference sequence). The CDR3 protein is CASSQSGLKGDGYTF. The CDR3 nucleotides are TGTGCCAGCAGCCAATCGGGCTTAAAAGGGGATGGCTACACCTTC.

The sample holds a few counts of this clonotype. The chain uses TRBV5-1 and TRBJ2-1; D is undetermined. Near its end, the DNA agrees better with TRBJ2-7, so the J call may be wrong. CDR3 length: 15 residues. The germline V gene encodes CDR1 SGHRS and CDR2 YFSETQ. This CDR3 is CASSSASSSYNEQYF. CDR3 coding DNA: TGCGCCAGCAGCTCGGCTTCCAGCTCCTACAATGAGCAGTACTTC.

For this clonotype: A read error may be the cause here, since a much bigger clone is one base away. The chain links TRBV12-3 or TRBV12-4 to TRBJ2-5; D unclear. The ends were cut back, 2 bases at V and 11 bases at J, with 18 bases in the middle. The CDR3 extends over 14 amino acids. DNA for the CDR3: TGTGCCAGCAGTTTATTATCCCGTGGGAATGAGCAGTACTTC. Amino acids: CASSLLSRGNEQYF.

The chain couples TRBV30 to TRBJ1-2; D ambiguous. Trimming took 1 base from V and 3 from J, leaving 6 bases between them. This CDR3 contains 12 residues. Germline V gene lookup returns CDR1 GTSNPN and CDR2 SVGIG (reference sequence). CDR3 DNA: TGTGCCTGGAGTGGAAGAGACTATGGCTACACCTTC. Its translation: CAWSGRDYGYTF.

This clonotype was recorded a few times. J is TRBJ1-3 and V is TRBV28; D not certain. The V end was cut by 7 bases, the J end by 2 bases, with 15 bases between. The CDR3 contains 15 residues. CDR1 is MDHEN and CDR2 is SYDVKM in the germline V gene. CDR3 in amino acids: CASTASGFAGNTIYF. CDR3 DNA sequence: TGTGCCAGCACCGCCTCGGGGTTCGCTGGAAACACCATATATTTT.

V is TRBV20-1 and J is TRBJ2-7; D is uncertain. Trimming removed 0 bases from V and 4 bases from J, with 19 bases in between. The CDR3 sequence is 16 residues long. Germline CDR1 and CDR2: DFQATT and SNEGSKA (reference sequence). CDR3 nucleotides: TGCAGTGCTAGAGATCTAGTTTCCTTAAGTCCTTACGAGCAGTACTTC. It yields the protein CSARDLVSLSPYEQYF.

This clonotype was seen at least ten times. This rearrangement joins TRBV6-1 to TRBJ2-1, with TRBD2 matching over 10 bases. The length of the CDR3 is 19 residues. Germline trimming cut 5 bases from V and 8 bases from J; bases unmatched to any gene: 21. Per germline, CDR1 MNHNS and CDR2 SASEGT. The CDR3: CASSNRRGLASMRKDEQFF. CDR3 bases: TGTGCCAGCAGTAACCGCCGGGGACTAGCGTCGATGAGAAAAGATGAGCAGTTCTTC.

This clonotype was found once. A much larger clone lies one base from this, so it may be a read error. This chain uses TRBV5-4 with TRBJ1-2; 7 positions agree with TRBD1. This CDR3 region has 14 residues. CDR1 is SGHNT and CDR2 is YYREEE in the germline V gene (reference sequence). The CDR3 bases are TGTGCCAGCAGCTTGTCGGGACAGACTTATGACTACACCTTC. Protein: CASSLSGQTYDYTF. The full variable domain, with the rest looked up from reference TRBV5-4 and TRBJ1-2, is ETGVTQSPTHLIKTRGQQVTLRCSSQSGHNTVSWYQQALGQGPQFIFQYYREEENGRGNFPPRFSGLQFPNYSSELNVNALELDDSALYLCASSLSGQTYDYTFGSGTRLTVV.

For this clonotype: A much bigger clone sits one base away, suggesting this may be a read error. The V gene is TRBV7-2, the J gene TRBJ1-2, with D perhaps TRBD1 (6 bases). This CDR3 spans 15 amino acids. Looked up from germline, CDR1 is SGHTA and CDR2 is FQGNSA. The V gene lost 3 bases and the J gene lost 4 bases, with 15 bases spanning the gap. The CDR3 coding sequence is TGTGCCAGCAGCTTGGACAGTCCTTCTAGCTATGGCTACACCTTC. Encoded protein: CASSLDSPSSYGYTF.

At least ten counts were recorded for this clonotype. The chain employs TRBV29-1 and TRBJ1-2; D perhaps matches TRBD1 (6 bases). CDR1 is SQVTM, CDR2 ANQGSEA, per germline. The CDR3 loop spans 12 amino acids. The V end was cut by 4 bases, the J end by 5 bases, with 11 bases between. The chain's CDR3 is CSVARTEYGYTF. Here the CDR3 DNA reads TGCAGCGTTGCAAGGACAGAATATGGCTACACCTTC.

A few counts support this clonotype. V gene TRBV2 combines with J gene TRBJ2-2, with 7 bases identical to TRBD1. The V and J ends lost 6 bases and 1 base, in that order; junction bases with no gene match: 5. There are 15 residues in the CDR3. Germline CDR1 and CDR2: SNHLY and FYNNEI. The CDR3 reads CASRDRRLNTGELFF. The CDR3 DNA follows: TGTGCCAGCAGGGACAGGAGACTGAACACCGGGGAGCTGTTTTTT.

In its sample, this clonotype was seen a few times. V and J are TRBV28 and TRBJ2-7, with 8 nucleotides matching TRBD2. J was trimmed by 1 base and V by 5 bases; bases with no gene match: 7. The CDR3 is 15 residues long. Germline V gene data show CDR1 as MDHEN and CDR2 as SYDVKM. CDR3 in amino acids: CASSLLGTRSYEQYF. The CDR3 nucleotides are TGTGCCAGCAGTCTTCTCGGGACTAGATCCTACGAGCAGTACTTC.

The chain carries TRBV6-2 or TRBV6-3 and TRBJ1-3; D is unclear. Trimming left V 7 bases short and J 0 bases short, with 7 bases between. This CDR3 comprises 13 residues. Germline CDR1 reads MNHEY; CDR2 reads SVGEGT. The DNA for the CDR3 is TGTGCCAGCATTTGGAGCTCTGGAAACACCATATATTTT. Protein product: CASIWSSGNTIYF.

This clonotype has a handful of counts. This clone may be a read error of a much larger clone one base away. The chain is built from TRBV7-3 and TRBJ2-6, with 7 nucleotides matching TRBD1. The length of the CDR3 is 17 residues. The germline V gene encodes CDR1 SGHTA and CDR2 FQGTGA. CDR3 in amino acids: CASSLGPGTAGANVRTF. CDR3 bases: TGTGCCAGCAGCTTAGGGCCGGGGACAGCTGGGGCCAACGTCCGGACTTTC.

Remarks on this clonotype: Given a much more abundant clone one base away, this may be a read error. The DNA of the CDR3 is TGTGCCACCAGTGAAGGCTGGGGGGGTGAGCAGTACTTC. It yields the protein CATSEGWGGEQYF. The V call is TRBV24-1, the J call TRBJ2-7; 7 positions agree with TRBD2. The CDR3 consists of 13 residues. V trimming: 4 bases; J trimming: 7 bases; junction bases outside the gene matches: 6. CDR1 KGHDR and CDR2 SFDVKD come from the germline V gene.